Reported below is one T cell receptor (beta chain). This sample was taken from a study of blood T cell repertoires in COVID-19. Looking at the study overall: COVID-19 samples from acute and convalescent phases originated in the United States, Italy and Spain.

Original handling: Reference gene primers were amplified, and this amplification served to estimate nucleated cell counts. Libraries were prepared by immunoSEQ multiplex PCR; TCRdb keeps only in-frame clonotypes and omits some of them. That table is the source of V, J and clone size, and D and trimming were worked out from the DNA. The sample holds around 180,000 clones; under 85% are singletons and the top ten take roughly 6.3%. The TCR sequence derives from a human donor in a cohort sampled during active COVID-19. Sequenced input: peripheral blood.

The CDR3 DNA reads as TGCGCCAGCAGCTCGCGGACTCCAGGGAGGGTCGAAAAACTGTTTTTT. Amino acids: CASSSRTPGRVEKLFF. J is TRBJ1-4 and V is TRBV5-1, with TRBD1 as a possible D gene (5 bases). The CDR3 contains 16 residues. The V end lost 3 bases, the J end lost 8 bases, and 20 bases lay between the germline ends. CDR1 and CDR2 (germline): SGHRS, YFSETQ.